This TCR beta chain appears in the sequencing data of a study of blood T cell repertoires in COVID-19. V lost 3 bases to trimming and J lost 4 bases, with 13 bases between them. CDR3 length: 16 residues. Germline lookup yields CDR1 LGHNA and CDR2 YSLEER. Only in-frame clones appear in the TCRdb table, and some are missing; sequencing was by immunoSEQ multiplex PCR. The data show more than 120,000 clones, with more than 70% seen just once and under 2% held by the top ten. Specimen: peripheral blood. This sequence originates from a human donor in a cohort sampled during active COVID-19. The V gene is TRBV4-3, the J gene TRBJ1-6; weak D call: TRBD1 (6 bases). The CDR3: CASSQIGTPYNSPLHF. In nucleotides, the CDR3 is TGCGCCAGCAGCCAGATCGGGACACCTTATAATTCACCCCTCCACTTT.